The 14 T cell receptor beta chains listed next were all sequenced from one sample in a study of patients and donors after allogeneic stem cell transplantation. TCRdb re-called the RT-PCR reads through MiXCR, storing one row per CDR3 protein. The table records 150,000 to 200,000 distinct CDR3 sequences, approximately 31% of them present only once. The sequenced material came from blood, either unsorted or a sorted T cell fraction (not recorded which). The receptors originated from a human donor who was either an allogeneic HSCT recipient or a stem cell or donor lymphocyte infusion donor (not recorded which). It is not recorded whose cells these are; they may come from a transplant donor.

With regard to this clonotype: Relative to the germline gene, one junction end is altered; a read error may explain this. The chain is built from TRBV20-1 and TRBJ2-7; possibly TRBD1 or TRBD2 for D (6 bases each). Germline CDR1 reads DFQATT; CDR2 reads SNEGSKA (reference sequence). CDR3 length equals 15 residues. CDR3 protein: CSARDPRGQSFEQYF. For the CDR3, the DNA is TGCAGTGCTAGAGACCCACGGGGGCAATCCTTCGAGCAGTACTTC.

This chain links TRBV5-1 with TRBJ2-7, with 9 bases that match TRBD1. CDR1 and CDR2 from the germline V gene are SGHRS and YFSETQ. After removal of 1 base from V and 2 bases from J, the junction contained 4 bases not matched to a gene. The CDR3 loop spans 15 amino acids. As DNA, the CDR3 is TGCGCCAGCAGCTTGACCGGGACAGGGACCTACGAGCAGTACTTC. Amino acids: CASSLTGTGTYEQYF.

This clonotype was counted at least ten times. This chain uses TRBV5-1 with TRBJ1-3, with TRBD1 identical over 8 bases. V lost 4 bases and J lost 10; bases outside the gene matches: 7. This CDR3 is built from 13 residues. Germline V lookup: CDR1 SGHRS, CDR2 YFSETQ. The CDR3 DNA sequence: TGCGCCAGCAGCCCCCGGACAGGGAATACCATATATTTT. This encodes CASSPRTGNTIYF.

This clonotype was seen more than once but under ten times. The rearrangement uses TRBV12-3 or TRBV12-4 and TRBJ2-1, with 8 bases aligning to TRBD1. The CDR3 is 15 amino acids. After removal of 1 base from V and 3 bases from J, the junction contained 2 bases not matched to a gene. This chain's CDR3 is CASSLGTGIYNEQFF. The DNA for the CDR3 is TGTGCCAGCAGTTTAGGGACAGGGATCTACAATGAGCAGTTCTTC.

CDR3 DNA sequence: TGTGCCAGCAGCCCCACCCCCCCGGGCGAGCAGTTCTTC. Protein: CASSPTPPGEQFF. The V gene is TRBV14, the J gene TRBJ2-1; D remains ambiguous. The germline V gene has CDR1 SGHDN and CDR2 FVKESK. The germline V and J ends were trimmed by 4 bases and 10 bases, with 14 bases remaining between them. The CDR3 length is 13 residues.

The chain employs TRBV20-1 and TRBJ2-7; D uncertain. This CDR3 spans 14 amino acids. Trimming removed 1 base at V and 0 bases at J, with 10 bases between. The germline V gene has CDR1 DFQATT and CDR2 SNEGSKA (reference sequence). Written as DNA, the CDR3 is TGCAGTGCTAGAGTGGGTGCCTCCTCCTACGAGCAGTACTTC. It encodes CSARVGASSYEQYF.

The rearrangement uses TRBV7-9 and TRBJ1-6; possibly TRBD1 for D (5 bases). Germline V CDR1 and CDR2: SEHNR, FQNEAQ (reference sequence). V was clipped by 5 bases and J by 10 bases, with 15 bases between them. This CDR3 has 14 residues. The CDR3 region is CASSQGTGSSPLHF. In DNA, the CDR3 is TGTGCCAGCAGCCAAGGGACGGGCAGCTCACCCCTCCACTTT.

Only a few counts were recorded for this clonotype. V usage is TRBV12-3 or TRBV12-4 and J usage is TRBJ1-1; D is unresolved. The ends were cut back, 4 bases at V and 10 bases at J, with 16 bases in the middle. The CDR3 is 13 residues long. The CDR3 sequence: CASSSGRLEGAFF. For the CDR3, the DNA is TGTGCCAGCAGTTCTGGTCGGTTAGAAGGAGCTTTCTTT.

The sample holds a few counts of this clonotype. The chain employs TRBV7-2 and TRBJ1-4, with D hard to call. Germline CDR1 and CDR2: SGHTA and FQGNSA. The CDR3 has 14 amino acids. Trimming took off 5 bases at V and 0 bases at J, with 7 bases between the two ends. In DNA form, the CDR3 reads TGTGCCAGCAGCATATATGCAACTAATGAAAAACTGTTTTTT. It encodes CASSIYATNEKLFF.

The J gene is TRBJ2-2, the V gene TRBV6-5; 8 nucleotides line up with TRBD1. V lost 6 bases to trimming and J lost 6 bases; unmatched junction nucleotides: 6. The CDR3 is 14 amino acids. Germline V gene lookup returns CDR1 MNHEY and CDR2 SVGAGI. The DNA of the CDR3 is TGTGCCAGCAGGGGTAGGACAGGGCCCGGGGAGCTGTTTTTT. Translated: CASRGRTGPGELFF.

This clonotype was counted ten times or more. The chain links TRBV11-2 to TRBJ1-1; TRBD1 aligns across 8 bases. V lost 5 bases, J lost 4 bases, and 3 bases stayed unmatched. The germline gives CDR1 SGHAT, CDR2 FQNNGV. The CDR3 consists of 13 residues. CDR3 sequence (DNA): TGTGCCAGCAGCACCAGGGGGCCCACTGAAGCTTTCTTT. This translates into CASSTRGPTEAFF.

This clonotype was counted a few times. This rearrangement joins TRBV20-1 to TRBJ1-1; no reliable D call. The CDR3 length is 14 residues. The V end lost 2 bases, the J end lost 2 bases, and 12 bases lay between the germline ends. Looked up from germline, CDR1 is DFQATT and CDR2 is SNEGSKA (reference sequence). The CDR3 DNA is TGCAGTGCTAGAACTCGACATGGAAACACTGAAGCTTTCTTT. It is translated as CSARTRHGNTEAFF.

This clonotype was counted only a few times. The chain employs TRBV12-3 or TRBV12-4 and TRBJ1-5, with D maybe TRBD1 (6 bases). There are 14 residues in the CDR3. V lost 6 bases to trimming and J lost 6 bases, with 15 bases between them. CDR3 in amino acids: CASRVGGRSQPQHF. The CDR3 region has the DNA TGTGCCAGCAGGGTAGGGGGGCGAAGTCAGCCCCAGCATTTT.

This chain joins TRBV7-3 and TRBJ2-1; a possible D gene is TRBD2 (6 bases). The germline V and J ends were trimmed by 0 bases and 5 bases, with 17 bases remaining between them. This CDR3 region has 17 residues. Germline V gene lookup returns CDR1 SGHTA and CDR2 FQGTGA. CDR3 bases: TGTGCCAGCAGCTTAACGCCCGGGCTAGCGATGGACAATGAGCAGTTCTTC. This encodes CASSLTPGLAMDNEQFF.